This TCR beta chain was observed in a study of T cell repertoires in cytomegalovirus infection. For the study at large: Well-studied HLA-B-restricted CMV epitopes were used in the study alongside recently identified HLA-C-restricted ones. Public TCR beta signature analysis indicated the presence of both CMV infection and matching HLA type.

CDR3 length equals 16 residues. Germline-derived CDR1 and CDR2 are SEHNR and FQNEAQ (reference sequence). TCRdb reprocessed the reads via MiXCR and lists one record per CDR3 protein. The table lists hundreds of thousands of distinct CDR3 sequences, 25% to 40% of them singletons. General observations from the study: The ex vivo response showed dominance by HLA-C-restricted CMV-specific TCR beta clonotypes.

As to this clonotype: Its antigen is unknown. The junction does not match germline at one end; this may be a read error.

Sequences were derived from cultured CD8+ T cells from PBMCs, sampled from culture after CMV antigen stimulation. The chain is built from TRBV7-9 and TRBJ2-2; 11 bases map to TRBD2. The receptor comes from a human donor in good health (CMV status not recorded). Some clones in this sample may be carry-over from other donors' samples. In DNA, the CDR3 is TGTGTCAGCAGCTTACCTAGCGGGGGGCCCACCGGGGAGCTGTTTTTT. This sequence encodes CVSSLPSGGPTGELFF.